This TCR beta chain comes out of a study of blood T cells in healthy people across ages. Study-wide background: Capture via template switching afforded approximately one barcoded beta molecule per two T cells.

A second roughly 6 to 11 cycle PCR used barcoded and J-beta primers. TCRdb ran MiXCR on the 5' RACE reads and lists one entry per CDR3 protein. The sample contains hundreds of thousands of distinct CDR3 sequences, roughly 25% of which appear only once. This same sample was also taken into another study, of T cells of mothers and their children. That study adds: During the second PCR, the M1S primer introduced sample barcodes along with 2-4 random nucleotides. Thymic selection shapes TCR recombination output similarly in related and unrelated pairs.

What was sequenced was blood. The clonotype comes from a boy aged 5-17 years in good health.

This CDR3 is CASGSGELYQETQYF. The CDR3 DNA follows: TGTGCCAGCGGTAGCGGGGAACTTTACCAAGAGACCCAGTACTTC. V is TRBV7-9 and J is TRBJ2-5; TRBD2 matches at 8 bases. Germline V gene data show CDR1 as SEHNR and CDR2 as FQNEAQ (reference sequence). This CDR3 spans 15 amino acids. Trimming at V came to 8 bases and at J to 0 bases, leaving 8 bases not matched to a gene.